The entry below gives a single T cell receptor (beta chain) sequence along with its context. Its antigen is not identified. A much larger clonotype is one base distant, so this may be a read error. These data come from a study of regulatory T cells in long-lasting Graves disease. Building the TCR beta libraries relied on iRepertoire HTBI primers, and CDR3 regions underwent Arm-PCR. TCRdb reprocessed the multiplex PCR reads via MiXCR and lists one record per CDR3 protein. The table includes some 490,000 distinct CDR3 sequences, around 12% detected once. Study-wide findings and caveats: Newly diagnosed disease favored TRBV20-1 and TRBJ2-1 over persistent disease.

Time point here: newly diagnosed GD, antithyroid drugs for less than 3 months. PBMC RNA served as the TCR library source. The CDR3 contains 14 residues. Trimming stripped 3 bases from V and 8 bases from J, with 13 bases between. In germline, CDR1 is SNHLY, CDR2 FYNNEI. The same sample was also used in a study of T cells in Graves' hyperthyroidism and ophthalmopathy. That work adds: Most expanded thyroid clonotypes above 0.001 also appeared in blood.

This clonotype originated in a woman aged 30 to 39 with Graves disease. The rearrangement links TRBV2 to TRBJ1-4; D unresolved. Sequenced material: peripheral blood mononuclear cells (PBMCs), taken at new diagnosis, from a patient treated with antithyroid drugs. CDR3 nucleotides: TGTGCCAGCAGTGAGACGGCTCGTCGAGAAAAACTGTTTTTT. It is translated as CASSETARREKLFF.